Each of the 32 T cell receptor beta chains below was sequenced from the same sample in a study of T cells in Graves' hyperthyroidism and ophthalmopathy. Researchers took RNA transcripts and amplified the TCR beta CDR3 regions from them. The primer set for the first-round RT-PCR of the TCR CDR3 was HTBI. Using its own MiXCR run on the multiplex PCR reads, TCRdb lists one record per CDR3 protein. The table lists 300,000 to 350,000 distinct CDR3 sequences, about 15% of them singletons. Sequences were obtained from blood. Receptors originate from a woman aged 30 to 39 with Graves' hyperthyroidism.

This clonotype occurred many times. This sequence joins TRBV15 and TRBJ2-3, with 9 bases identical to TRBD2. CDR3 length equals 15 residues. V lost 8 bases, J lost 5 bases, and 11 bases stayed unmatched. Looked up from germline, CDR1 is LNHNV and CDR2 is YYDKDF (reference sequence). DNA for the CDR3: TGTGCCACCGTGCCCACTGCGGGAGGGAAAGATACGCAGTATTTT. Its translation is CATVPTAGGKDTQYF.

This chain joins TRBV5-1 and TRBJ2-5; no firm D call. The germline gives CDR1 SGHRS, CDR2 YFSETQ. The CDR3 is made up of 15 amino acids. Trimming shortened V by 4 bases and J by 2 bases, and 15 bases separated the two germline ends. CDR3 sequence reads: CASSPGTTPQETQYF. CDR3 coding DNA: TGCGCCAGCAGCCCCGGTACTACTCCGCAAGAGACCCAGTACTTC.

This clonotype was detected many times. The chain combines TRBV7-2 with TRBJ2-5, with TRBD1 matching 8 bases. J lost 5 bases, V lost 5 bases, and 7 bases had no gene match. The CDR3 runs 14 residues. Germline assignment: CDR1 SGHTA and CDR2 FQGNSA. The CDR3 region is CASSGFTGGETQYF. CDR3 bases: TGTGCCAGCAGCGGGTTTACAGGGGGGGAGACCCAGTACTTC.

The chain employs TRBV5-5 and TRBJ1-2; 9 bases fit TRBD1. The V segment lost 3 bases and the J segment 8 bases; nucleotides outside the gene matches: 14. Per germline, CDR1 SGHKS and CDR2 YYEKEE (reference sequence). CDR3 length: 16 residues. The DNA of the CDR3 is TGTGCCAGCAGCTCCGGGACAGGGTCCCTATCTCGGGGCTACACCTTC. Translation: CASSSGTGSLSRGYTF.

This clonotype has ten or more counts. The V gene is TRBV28, the J gene TRBJ1-2; D is possibly TRBD1 (6 bases). There are 15 residues in the CDR3. The germline V gene encodes CDR1 MDHEN and CDR2 SYDVKM. Trimming cost V 2 bases and J 2 bases, with 12 bases left between them. The DNA of the CDR3 is TGTGCCAGCAGTTTAGCCCCGGGGGGCAACTATGGCTACACCTTC. Translating gives CASSLAPGGNYGYTF.

The chain uses TRBV30 and TRBJ2-3, with D perhaps matching TRBD1 or TRBD2 (5 bases each). V lost 3 bases and J lost 1, with 11 bases in between. The length of the CDR3 is 14 residues. The germline CDR1 and CDR2 sequences are GTSNPN and SVGIG (reference sequence). The CDR3 sequence is CAWRTWDGTDTQYF. The CDR3 DNA follows: TGTGCCTGGAGGACCTGGGACGGCACAGATACGCAGTATTTT.

This clonotype was counted at least ten times. The chain links TRBV7-9 to TRBJ1-1, with no clear D. This CDR3 comprises 13 residues. The germline CDR1 and CDR2 sequences are SEHNR and FQNEAQ (reference sequence). V gave up 5 bases and J gave up 1 base, with 8 bases separating them. CDR3 coding DNA: TGTGCCAGCAGCCGACCAGCGAACACTGAAGCTTTCTTT. This codes for CASSRPANTEAFF.

This clonotype was observed a handful of times. Germline is not matched at one junction end, which may reflect a read error. The V gene is TRBV27, the J gene TRBJ2-7; 11 positions match TRBD2. There are 15 residues in the CDR3. Germline-derived CDR1 and CDR2 are MNHEY and SMNVEV (reference sequence). CDR3 sequence reads: CTSRSGLAGPYEQYF. DNA of the CDR3: TGTACCAGCAGATCTGGACTAGCGGGCCCCTACGAGCAGTACTTC.

There are many counts of this clonotype. CDR3 protein: CATSPPGQDNNEQFF. The CDR3 DNA is TGTGCCACCTCTCCCCCGGGACAGGATAACAATGAGCAGTTCTTC. The genes are TRBV15 and TRBJ2-1, with TRBD1 matching over 8 bases. This CDR3 spans 15 amino acids. V dropped 8 bases and J dropped 5; count of bases not matched to a gene: 11. Germline V gene sequence: CDR1 LNHNV, CDR2 YYDKDF (reference sequence).

In its sample, this clonotype was seen a few times. The chain couples TRBV20-1 to TRBJ2-1; 7 bases map to TRBD2. The CDR3 is 14 amino acids. The J segment lost 15 bases and the V segment lost 2 bases, leaving 16 bases of the junction unmatched. Germline assignment: CDR1 DFQATT and CDR2 SNEGSKA (reference sequence). In DNA form, the CDR3 reads TGCAGTGCTAGATATTGGGCGGGAGTGTTCGGTCGGTTCTTC. Translated, it gives CSARYWAGVFGRFF.

V is TRBV20-1 and J is TRBJ2-1; D perhaps matches TRBD2 (5 bases). CDR1 is DFQATT and CDR2 is SNEGSKA in the germline V gene (reference sequence). There are 14 residues in the CDR3. V was shortened by 6 bases and J by 6 bases, with 18 bases between the two germline ends. The CDR3 region is CSADLDSRGNEQFF. The CDR3 DNA sequence: TGCAGTGCGGACCTGGACTCCCGGGGCAATGAGCAGTTCTTC.

This clonotype was recorded at least ten times. The chain employs TRBV7-9 and TRBJ2-1; a weak D match, TRBD1 (5 bases). From germline, CDR1 is SEHNR and CDR2 FQNEAQ (reference sequence). The CDR3 has 14 residues. V was trimmed by 1 base and J by 9 bases, leaving 13 bases between them. The CDR3 region is CASSLVRAGREQFF. CDR3 coding DNA: TGTGCCAGCAGCTTAGTAAGGGCAGGGCGTGAGCAGTTCTTC.

As to this clonotype: A read error may explain this, as a much larger clone is one base away. The chain employs TRBV12-3 or TRBV12-4 and TRBJ2-2; no clear D. CDR3 length: 12 residues. V lost 4 bases and J lost 6, with 6 bases in between. CDR3 region: CASSYVAGELFF. The CDR3 DNA is TGTGCCAGCAGTTACGTGGCCGGGGAGCTGTTTTTT.

This clonotype has a handful of counts. The genes are TRBV7-9 and TRBJ2-2, with 7 nucleotides matching TRBD1. This CDR3 comprises 15 residues. Losses at the gene ends were 5 bases for V and 1 base for J; bases not matched to a gene: 4. CDR1 is SEHNR and CDR2 is FQNEAQ in the germline V gene (reference sequence). This CDR3 reads CASSGWTGNTGELFF. The CDR3 region has the DNA TGTGCCAGCAGCGGCTGGACAGGGAACACCGGGGAGCTGTTTTTT. Supplemented by reference TRBV7-9 and TRBJ2-2, the full variable domain reads DTGVSQNPRHKITKRGQNVTFRCDPISEHNRLYWYRQTLGQGPEFLTYFQNEAQLEKSRLLSDRFSAERPKGSFSTLEIQRTEQGDSAMYLCASSGWTGNTGELFFGEGSRLTVL.

This clonotype has a handful of counts. The rearrangement joins TRBV12-3 or TRBV12-4 to TRBJ1-5; D perhaps matches TRBD1 (5 bases). This CDR3 has 14 amino acids. V lost 3 bases and J 5 bases, leaving 11 bases between the germline ends. The CDR3 region has the DNA TGTGCCAGCAGTTTTGTAGGGGATGATCAGCCCCAGCATTTT. This encodes CASSFVGDDQPQHF.

There are many counts of this clonotype. V and J are TRBV6-2 or TRBV6-3 and TRBJ2-7; tentatively, D is TRBD2 (6 bases). The CDR3 loop spans 16 amino acids. Per germline, CDR1 MNHEY and CDR2 SVGEGT. V was shortened by 6 bases and J by 4 bases, with 22 bases between the two germline ends. The CDR3 loop is CASSLAGTSTGYEQYF. DNA for the CDR3: TGTGCCAGCAGCCTCGCCGGGACTTCTACAGGTTACGAGCAGTACTTC.

The genes are TRBV20-1 and TRBJ2-1, with TRBD1 matching over 10 bases. This CDR3 comprises 13 residues. CDR1 and CDR2 (germline): DFQATT, SNEGSKA (reference sequence). The ends lost 1 base at V and 10 bases at J; junction bases unmatched: 4. CDR3 in amino acids: CSARAGTGDEQFF. The DNA of the CDR3 is TGCAGTGCTAGAGCGGGGACAGGGGACGAGCAGTTCTTC.

The V and J genes are TRBV7-6 and TRBJ1-6; no firm D call. V shed 5 bases and J shed 0 bases, with 14 bases lying between them. From germline, CDR1 is SGHVS and CDR2 FNYEAQ. CDR3 size: 17 residues. Written as DNA, the CDR3 is TGTGCCAGCAGCCCTGGACTGACGAGCTCCTATAATTCACCCCTCCACTTT. Amino acid sequence: CASSPGLTSSYNSPLHF.

This clonotype was seen at least ten times. V gene TRBV7-2 combines with J gene TRBJ2-5, with D perhaps TRBD2 (6 bases). The CDR3 runs 13 residues. CDR1 and CDR2 (germline): SGHTA, FQGNSA. Trimming took 3 bases from V and 6 from J, leaving 11 bases between them. The CDR3 here is CASSLGLAKTQYF. CDR3 DNA: TGTGCCAGCAGCTTGGGACTGGCCAAGACCCAGTACTTC.

This clonotype was counted between two and nine times. The chain couples TRBV24-1 to TRBJ2-5; 9 bases line up with TRBD2. Germline assignment: CDR1 KGHDR and CDR2 SFDVKD. The CDR3 covers 17 residues. The V and J ends lost 3 bases and 4 bases, in that order; junction bases with no gene match: 11. The CDR3 spells CATSDPIAGVGGETQYF. For the CDR3, the DNA is TGTGCCACCAGTGATCCCATAGCGGGAGTTGGGGGAGAGACCCAGTACTTC.

In its sample, this clonotype was seen many times. The chain has TRBV28 and TRBJ2-5, with 9 bases aligning to TRBD1. CDR1 is MDHEN, CDR2 SYDVKM, per germline. V shed 5 bases, J shed 4 bases, and the junction held 8 bases outside the gene matches. This CDR3 has 15 residues. The CDR3 nucleotides are TGTGCCAGCAGTCCAACCGTGGACAGGGGAGAGACCCAGTACTTC. It is translated as CASSPTVDRGETQYF.

The chain uses TRBV27 and TRBJ1-1, with D perhaps TRBD1 (6 bases). The CDR3 has 17 amino acids. Germline CDR1 MNHEY, CDR2 SMNVEV (reference sequence). The germline V and J ends were trimmed by 3 bases and 5 bases, with 22 bases remaining between them. In DNA, the CDR3 is TGTGCCAGCAGTTTTAGAATCAGGGGAGAACGTCGGACTGAAGCTTTCTTT. The encoded protein is CASSFRIRGERRTEAFF.

A few counts support this clonotype. The rearrangement joins TRBV29-1 to TRBJ2-1; 16 bases match TRBD2. The germline CDR1 and CDR2 sequences are SQVTM and ANQGSEA. CDR3 length: 13 amino acids. Unmatched junction bases numbered 4, after V lost 7 bases and J lost 10 bases. The CDR3 DNA reads TGCAGCGGGGGGACTAGCGGGAGGGGGGAGCAGTTCTTC. It yields the protein CSGGTSGRGEQFF.

This clonotype was counted at least ten times. The rearrangement links TRBV5-1 to TRBJ1-1; unclear D gene. With 0 bases removed from V and 4 bases from J, the gap between germline ends came to 7 bases. In germline, CDR1 is SGHRS, CDR2 YFSETQ. This CDR3 comprises 13 residues. The CDR3 reads CASSLGRATEAFF. CDR3 in DNA: TGCGCCAGCAGCTTGGGACGGGCCACTGAAGCTTTCTTT.

This clonotype was counted at least ten times. The rearrangement uses TRBV6-6 and TRBJ2-3; no firm D call. The length of the CDR3 is 15 residues. The V and J ends lost 2 bases and 2 bases respectively, with 11 bases between them. Per germline, CDR1 MNHNY and CDR2 SVGAGI (reference sequence). As DNA, the CDR3 is TGTGCCAGCAGTTACCGACCCGCCCCCACAGATACGCAGTATTTT. Translated: CASSYRPAPTDTQYF.

In its sample, this clonotype was seen many times. The V call is TRBV6-4, the J call TRBJ2-7, with D unclear. Between the trimmed V and J ends, which lost 6 bases and 2 bases, there was a span of 20 bases. CDR1 is MRHNA and CDR2 is SNTAGT in the germline V gene. The CDR3 is made up of 16 amino acids. The CDR3 reads CASRYPPGPKPYEQYF. Written as DNA, the CDR3 is TGTGCCAGCAGGTACCCCCCGGGCCCGAAACCCTACGAGCAGTACTTC.

This clonotype was observed a few times. The CDR3 bases are TGTGCCAGCAGCTTAGGGGGGGTGACCTACGAGCAGTACTTC. Its translation is CASSLGGVTYEQYF. This chain links TRBV11-2 with TRBJ2-7; possible D gene TRBD2, 6 bases. CDR3 length: 14 residues. Germline V CDR1 and CDR2: SGHAT, FQNNGV. V lost 1 base and J lost 2, with 9 bases in between.

This clonotype was recorded a few times. This rearrangement joins TRBV30 to TRBJ1-2, with D perhaps matching TRBD1 (5 bases). The V end lost 0 bases, the J end lost 0 bases, and 11 bases lay between the germline ends. Germline V CDR1 and CDR2: GTSNPN, SVGIG (reference sequence). The CDR3 has 15 amino acids. DNA of the CDR3: TGTGCCTGGAGTGTATTCCAGGGTTCTAACTATGGCTACACCTTC. Protein product: CAWSVFQGSNYGYTF.

The V call is TRBV12-3 or TRBV12-4, the J call TRBJ2-1, with D unclear. The CDR3 is made up of 16 amino acids. V lost 2 bases and J 5 bases, leaving 16 bases between the germline ends. CDR3 residues: CASSLMRLGINNEQFF. The CDR3 bases are TGTGCCAGCAGTTTAATGCGGCTCGGTATCAACAATGAGCAGTTCTTC.

The J gene is TRBJ2-1, the V gene TRBV2; 10 bases map to TRBD2. Germline V gene sequence: CDR1 SNHLY, CDR2 FYNNEI. The junction had 8 bases not matched to a gene; V was cut back by 1 base and J by 5 bases. The CDR3 is 17 amino acids. The CDR3 DNA follows: TGTGCCAGCAGTGAAGTAAGCGGGGGGGCCTGGGACAATGAGCAGTTCTTC. This codes for CASSEVSGGAWDNEQFF.

This clonotype has a single count. A much more abundant neighbour one base away suggests this may be a read error. CDR3 DNA sequence: TGTGCCAGCAGCCCTCCCGGGGCCCTCAATTCACCCCTCCACTTT. It codes for CASSPPGALNSPLHF. This chain uses TRBV7-9 with TRBJ1-6, with a tentative D call TRBD1 (5 bases). Trimming left V 5 bases short and J 7 bases short, with 15 bases between. CDR1 SEHNR and CDR2 FQNEAQ come from the germline V gene (reference sequence). This CDR3 is 15 amino acids long.

The chain links TRBV12-5 to TRBJ2-7, with D uncertain. The CDR3 extends over 11 amino acids. The V end lost 5 bases, the J end lost 3 bases, and 5 bases lay between the germline ends. CDR1 is LGHNT and CDR2 is FRNRAP in the germline V gene. The CDR3 nucleotides are TGTGCTAGTGGTCAGTGCTACGAGCAGTACTTC. Its protein is CASGQCYEQYF. Drawing the rest from reference TRBV12-5 and TRBJ2-7, the complete variable domain is DARVTQTPRHKVTEMGQEVTMRCQPILGHNTVFWYRQTMMQGLELLAYFRNRAPLDDSGMPKDRFSAEMPDATLATLKIQPSEPRDSAVYFCASGQCYEQYFGPGTRLTVT.